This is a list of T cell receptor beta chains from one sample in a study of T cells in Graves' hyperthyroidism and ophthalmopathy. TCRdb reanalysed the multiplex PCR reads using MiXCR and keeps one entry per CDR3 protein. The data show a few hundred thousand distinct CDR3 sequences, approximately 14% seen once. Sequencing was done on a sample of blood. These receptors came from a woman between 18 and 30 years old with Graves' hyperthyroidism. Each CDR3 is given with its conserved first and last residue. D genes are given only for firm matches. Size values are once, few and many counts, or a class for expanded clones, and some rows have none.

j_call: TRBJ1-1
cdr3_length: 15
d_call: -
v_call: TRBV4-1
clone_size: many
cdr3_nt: TGCGCCAGCAGCCAACCGGGACGGGGGAACACTGAAGCTTTCTTT
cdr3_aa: CASSQPGRGNTEAFF

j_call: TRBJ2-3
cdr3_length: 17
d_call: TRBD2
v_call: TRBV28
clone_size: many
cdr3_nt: TGTGCCAGCAGTTTCCGTGATCTAGCGGGAGGCCGAGATACGCAGTATTTT
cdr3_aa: CASSFRDLAGGRDTQYF

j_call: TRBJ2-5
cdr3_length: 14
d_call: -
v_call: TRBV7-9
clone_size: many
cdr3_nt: TGTGCCAGCAGCGACCTAAGCGACGGAGAGACCCAGTACTTC
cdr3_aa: CASSDLSDGETQYF

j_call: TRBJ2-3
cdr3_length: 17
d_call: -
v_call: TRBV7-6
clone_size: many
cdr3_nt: TGTGCCAGCAGCCCAGGACAGGGACTAGTTGCGACAGATACGCAGTATTTT
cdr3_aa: CASSPGQGLVATDTQYF

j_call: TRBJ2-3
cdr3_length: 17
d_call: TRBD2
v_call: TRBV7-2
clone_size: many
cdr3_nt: TGTGCCAGCAGCTTAGTTCACAGCGGGAGTTTCGGAGATACGCAGTATTTT
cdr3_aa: CASSLVHSGSFGDTQYF

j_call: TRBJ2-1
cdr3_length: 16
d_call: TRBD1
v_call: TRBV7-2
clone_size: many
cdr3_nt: TGTGCCAGCAGCCGTACCGGGACAGGGTTCTACAATGAGCAGTTCTTC
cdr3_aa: CASSRTGTGFYNEQFF

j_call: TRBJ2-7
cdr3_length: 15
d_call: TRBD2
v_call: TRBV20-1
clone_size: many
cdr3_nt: TGCAGTGCTAGACCGTTACTAGCGGGAGCTTACGAGCAGTACTTC
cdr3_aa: CSARPLLAGAYEQYF

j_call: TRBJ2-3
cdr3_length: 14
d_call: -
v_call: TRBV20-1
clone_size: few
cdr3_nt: TGCAGTGCTAGAGTCCCCGTAGGGACAGATACGCAGTATTTT
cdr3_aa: CSARVPVGTDTQYF

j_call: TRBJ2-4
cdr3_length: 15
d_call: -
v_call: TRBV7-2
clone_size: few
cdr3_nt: TGTGCCAGCAGCTTTATCGGGGTAGCCAAAAACATTCAGTACTTC
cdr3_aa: CASSFIGVAKNIQYF

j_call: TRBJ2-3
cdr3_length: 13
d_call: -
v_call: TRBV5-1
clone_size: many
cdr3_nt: TGCGCCAGCAGCTTGTCGGAGGTAGATACGCAGTATTTT
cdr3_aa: CASSLSEVDTQYF

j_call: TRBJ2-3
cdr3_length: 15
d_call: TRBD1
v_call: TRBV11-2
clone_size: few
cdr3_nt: TGTGCCAGCAGCTCGGGACAGGGTCACACAGATACGCAGTATTTT
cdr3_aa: CASSSGQGHTDTQYF

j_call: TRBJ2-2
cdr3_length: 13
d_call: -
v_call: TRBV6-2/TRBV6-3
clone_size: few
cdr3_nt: TGTGCCAGCAGTTACGGGGTTGTCGGGGAGCTGTTTTTT
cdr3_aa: CASSYGVVGELFF

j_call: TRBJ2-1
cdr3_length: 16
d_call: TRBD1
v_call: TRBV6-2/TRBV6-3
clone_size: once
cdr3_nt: TGTGCCAGCAGTTTGGGACAGGGGGTAACCTACAATGAGCAGTTCTTC
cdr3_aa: CASSLGQGVTYNEQFF

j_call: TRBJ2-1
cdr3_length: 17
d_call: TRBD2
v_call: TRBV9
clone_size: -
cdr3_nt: TGTGCCAGCAGTCACGGACTAGCGGGAGGGACCTACAATGAGCAGTTCTTC
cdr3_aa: CASSHGLAGGTYNEQFF

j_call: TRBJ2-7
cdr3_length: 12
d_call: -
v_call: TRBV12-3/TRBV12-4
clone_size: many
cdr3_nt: TGTGCCAGCAGGGAAAGCTCCTACGAGCAGTACTTC
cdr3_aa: CASRESSYEQYF

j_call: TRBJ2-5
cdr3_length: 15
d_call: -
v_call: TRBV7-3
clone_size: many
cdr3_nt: TGTGCCAGCAGCTTAACCAGCGGAGGTGGGGAGACCCAGTACTTC
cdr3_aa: CASSLTSGGGETQYF

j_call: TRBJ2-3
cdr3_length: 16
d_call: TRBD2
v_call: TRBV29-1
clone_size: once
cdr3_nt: TGCAGCGCCAAGGGGACCTCTAGCGGGAGCACAGATATGCAGTATTTT
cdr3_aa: CSAKGTSSGSTDMQYF

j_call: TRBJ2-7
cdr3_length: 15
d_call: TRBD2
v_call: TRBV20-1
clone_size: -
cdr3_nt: TGCAGTGCTAGGGGGACTAGCGGGTACCACTACGAGCAGTACTTC
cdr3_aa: CSARGTSGYHYEQYF

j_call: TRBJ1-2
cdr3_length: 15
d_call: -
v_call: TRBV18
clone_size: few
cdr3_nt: TGTGCCAGCTCACCACGGGTGGACGGAAACTATGGCTACACCTTC
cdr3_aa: CASSPRVDGNYGYTF

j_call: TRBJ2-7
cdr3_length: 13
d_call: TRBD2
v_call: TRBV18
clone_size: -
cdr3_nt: TGTGCCAGCTCAGGGGGGGACGCGGGGGAGCAGTACTTC
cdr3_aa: CASSGGDAGEQYF

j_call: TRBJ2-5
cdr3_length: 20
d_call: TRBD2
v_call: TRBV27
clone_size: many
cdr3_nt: TGTGCCAGCAGCCTCTTCGGGGATAGTAGCGGGAGACCTCTTCCGGAGACCCAGTACTTC
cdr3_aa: CASSLFGDSSGRPLPETQYF

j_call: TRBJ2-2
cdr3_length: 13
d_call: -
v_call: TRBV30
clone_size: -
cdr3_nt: TGTGCCTGGAGTAGTGGGGGCGCCGGGGAGCTGTTTTTT
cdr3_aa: CAWSSGGAGELFF

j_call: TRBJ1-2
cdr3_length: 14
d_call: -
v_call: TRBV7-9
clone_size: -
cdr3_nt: TGTGCCAGCAGCTTATTAACAGTAAACTATGGCTACACCTTC
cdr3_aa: CASSLLTVNYGYTF

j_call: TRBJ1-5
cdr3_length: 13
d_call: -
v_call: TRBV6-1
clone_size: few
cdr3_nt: TGTGCCAGCAGTGAAGGAAGGGACACCGGTCAGCATTTT
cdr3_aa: CASSEGRDTGQHF

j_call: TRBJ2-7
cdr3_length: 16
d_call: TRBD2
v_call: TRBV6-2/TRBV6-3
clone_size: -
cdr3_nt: TGTGCCAGCAGTTACCGCGTCGGGGGGGGCCCCTACGAGCAGTACTTC
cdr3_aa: CASSYRVGGGPYEQYF

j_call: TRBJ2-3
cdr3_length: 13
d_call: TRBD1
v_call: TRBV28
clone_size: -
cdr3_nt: TGTGCCAGCAGATCCGGTCCGGGACAGGGGAAGTATTTT
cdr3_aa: CASRSGPGQGKYF

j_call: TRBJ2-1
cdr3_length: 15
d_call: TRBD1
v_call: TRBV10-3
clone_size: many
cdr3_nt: TGTGCCATCAGTGGTGGGACAGGGGGCAAAAATGAGCAGTTCTTC
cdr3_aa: CAISGGTGGKNEQFF

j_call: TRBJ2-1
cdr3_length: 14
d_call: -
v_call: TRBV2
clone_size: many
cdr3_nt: TGTGCCAGCGAGGGGACTCCCGCGCGGATTGAGCAGTTCTTC
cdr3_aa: CASEGTPARIEQFF

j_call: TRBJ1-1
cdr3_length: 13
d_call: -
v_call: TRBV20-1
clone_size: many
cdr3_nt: TGCAGTGCTAGCCCCGGGGCCGGCACTGAAGCTTTCTTT
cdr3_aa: CSASPGAGTEAFF

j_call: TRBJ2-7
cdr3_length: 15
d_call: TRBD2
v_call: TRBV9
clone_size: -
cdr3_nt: TGCGCCAGCAGCACCCGTGCGGGAGGGACCTACGAGCAGTACTTC
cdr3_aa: CASSTRAGGTYEQYF

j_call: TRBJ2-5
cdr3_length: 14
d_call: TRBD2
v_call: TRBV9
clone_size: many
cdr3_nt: TGTGCCAGCAGCGTAGCTAGCGGCCAAGAGACCCAGTACTTC
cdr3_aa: CASSVASGQETQYF

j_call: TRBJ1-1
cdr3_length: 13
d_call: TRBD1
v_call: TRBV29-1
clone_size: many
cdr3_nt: TGCAGCGTGGGACAGCTTTTGAACACTGAAGCTTTCTTT
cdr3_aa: CSVGQLLNTEAFF

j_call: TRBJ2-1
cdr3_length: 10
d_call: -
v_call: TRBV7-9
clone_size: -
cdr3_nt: TGTGCCAGCAGCGGTAATGAGCAGTTCTTC
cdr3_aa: CASSGNEQFF

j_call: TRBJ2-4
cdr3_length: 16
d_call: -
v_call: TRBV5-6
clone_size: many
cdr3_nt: TGTGCCAGCAGCGACTTAGCAGAGCTAGCCAAAAACATTCAGTACTTC
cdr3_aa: CASSDLAELAKNIQYF

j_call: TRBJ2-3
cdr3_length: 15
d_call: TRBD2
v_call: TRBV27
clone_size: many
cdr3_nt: TGTGCCAGCAGTTTACAGGGACTATCACCAGATACGCAGTATTTT
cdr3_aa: CASSLQGLSPDTQYF

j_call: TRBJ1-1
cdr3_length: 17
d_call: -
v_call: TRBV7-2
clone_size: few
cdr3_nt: TGTGCCAGCAGCTCTGGTGGGGGGGCCAGTATGAACACTGAAGCTTTCTTT
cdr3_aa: CASSSGGGASMNTEAFF

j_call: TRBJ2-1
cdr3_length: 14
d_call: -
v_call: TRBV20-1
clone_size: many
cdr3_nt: TGCAGTGCTAGCCCCCCTGGGCTCTACAATGAGCAGTTCTTC
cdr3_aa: CSASPPGLYNEQFF

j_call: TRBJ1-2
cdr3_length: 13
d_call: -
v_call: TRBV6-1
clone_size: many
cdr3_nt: TGTGCCAGCAGTGAGAGACGGGGTGATGGCTACACCTTC
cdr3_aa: CASSERRGDGYTF

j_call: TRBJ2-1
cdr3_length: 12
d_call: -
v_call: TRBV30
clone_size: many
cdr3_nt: TGTGCCTGGAGTCGAACCAACAATGAGCAGTTCTTC
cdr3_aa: CAWSRTNNEQFF

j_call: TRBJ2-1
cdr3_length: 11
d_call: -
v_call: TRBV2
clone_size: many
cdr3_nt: TGTGCCAGCAGAGGATACAATGAGCAGTTCTTC
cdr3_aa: CASRGYNEQFF

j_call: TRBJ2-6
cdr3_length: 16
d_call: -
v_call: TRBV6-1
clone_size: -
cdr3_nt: TGTGCCAGCAGTGTGGAGGCAGGCTCTGGGGCCAACGTCCTGACTTTC
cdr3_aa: CASSVEAGSGANVLTF

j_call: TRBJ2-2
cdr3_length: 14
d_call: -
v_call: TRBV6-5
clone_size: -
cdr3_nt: TGTGCCAGCAGTTACTCGAGAGTAACTGGGGAGCTGTTTTTT
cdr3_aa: CASSYSRVTGELFF

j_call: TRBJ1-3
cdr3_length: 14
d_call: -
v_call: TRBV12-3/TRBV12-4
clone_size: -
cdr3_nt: TGTGCCAGCAGTTATTGGAGCTCTGGAAACACCATATATTTT
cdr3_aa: CASSYWSSGNTIYF

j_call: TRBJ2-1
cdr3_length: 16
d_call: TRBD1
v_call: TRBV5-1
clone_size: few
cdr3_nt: TGCGCCAGCAGCTTGGGACAGGGGGCCTCCTACAATGAGCAGTTCTTC
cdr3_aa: CASSLGQGASYNEQFF

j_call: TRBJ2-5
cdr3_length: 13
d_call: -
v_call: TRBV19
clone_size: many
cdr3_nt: TGTGCCACCGAGACTAGTCCTGGAGAGACCCAGTACTTC
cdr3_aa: CATETSPGETQYF

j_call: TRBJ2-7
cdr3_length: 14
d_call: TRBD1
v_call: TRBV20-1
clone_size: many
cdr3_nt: TGCAGTGCTAGAGGCGGGACAGGGCTCTACGAGCAGTACTTC
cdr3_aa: CSARGGTGLYEQYF

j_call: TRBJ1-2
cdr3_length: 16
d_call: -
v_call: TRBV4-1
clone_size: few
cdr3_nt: TGCGCCAGCAGCCAAGATTCCGCAGTCCCGGGCTATGGCTACACCTTC
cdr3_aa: CASSQDSAVPGYGYTF

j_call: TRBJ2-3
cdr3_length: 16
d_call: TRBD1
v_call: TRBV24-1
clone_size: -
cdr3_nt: TGTGCCACCAGTGATTTTGGGACAGGGGTCACAGATACGCAGTATTTT
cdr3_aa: CATSDFGTGVTDTQYF

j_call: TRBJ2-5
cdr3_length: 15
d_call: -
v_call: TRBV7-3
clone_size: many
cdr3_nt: TGTGCCAGCAGCTTAGGCGGGACAGCACAAGAGACCCAGTACTTC
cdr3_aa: CASSLGGTAQETQYF

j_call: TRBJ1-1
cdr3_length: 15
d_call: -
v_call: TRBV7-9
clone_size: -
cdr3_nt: TGTGCCAGCAGCCCCCCCTGGGGGAGTCAAACTGAAGCTTTCTTT
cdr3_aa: CASSPPWGSQTEAFF

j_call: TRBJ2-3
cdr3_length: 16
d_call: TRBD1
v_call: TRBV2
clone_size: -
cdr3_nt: TGTGCCAGCAGCCCCGACAGGGCTTCGAGCACAGATACGCAGTATTTT
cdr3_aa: CASSPDRASSTDTQYF

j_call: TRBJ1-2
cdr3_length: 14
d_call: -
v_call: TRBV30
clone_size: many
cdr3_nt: TGTGCCTGGAGTTTCCCCCCGGGATCGCATGGCTACACCTTC
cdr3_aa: CAWSFPPGSHGYTF

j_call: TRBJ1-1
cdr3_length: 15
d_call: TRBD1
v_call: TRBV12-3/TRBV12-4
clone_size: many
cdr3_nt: TGTGCCAGCAGTCCGCTACAGGGGGCGACCACTGAAGCTTTCTTT
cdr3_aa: CASSPLQGATTEAFF

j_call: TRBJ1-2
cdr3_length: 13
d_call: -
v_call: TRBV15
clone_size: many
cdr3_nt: TGTGCCACCAGCCCCGACAGGAACTATGGCTACACCTTC
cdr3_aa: CATSPDRNYGYTF

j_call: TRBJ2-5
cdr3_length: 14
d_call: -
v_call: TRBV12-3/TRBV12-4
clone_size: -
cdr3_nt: TGTGCCAGCAGTTTAGGCCAGTACCAAGAGACCCAGTACTTC
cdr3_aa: CASSLGQYQETQYF

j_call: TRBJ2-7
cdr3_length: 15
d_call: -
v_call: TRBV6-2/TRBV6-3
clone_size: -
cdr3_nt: TGTGCCAGCAGTTATGTGAGTGACCTAAACTACGAGCAGTACTTC
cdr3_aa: CASSYVSDLNYEQYF

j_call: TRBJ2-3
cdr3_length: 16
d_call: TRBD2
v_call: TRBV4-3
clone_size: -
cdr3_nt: TGCGCCAGCAGCCGGACTAGCGGGAGGCGCACAGATACGCAGTATTTT
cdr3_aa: CASSRTSGRRTDTQYF

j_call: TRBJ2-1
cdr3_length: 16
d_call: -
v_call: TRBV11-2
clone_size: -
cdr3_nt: TGTGCCAGCAGCCCTCGACAGAGGGCCCTATACAATGAGCAGTTCTTC
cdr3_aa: CASSPRQRALYNEQFF

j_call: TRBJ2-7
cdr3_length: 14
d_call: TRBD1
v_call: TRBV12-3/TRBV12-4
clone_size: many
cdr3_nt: TGTGCCAGCAGTTCCCGGGACAGGGTATACGAGCAGTACTTC
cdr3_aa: CASSSRDRVYEQYF

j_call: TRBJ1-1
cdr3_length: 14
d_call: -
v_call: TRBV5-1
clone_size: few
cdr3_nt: TGCGCCAGCAGCCCGGGGCACATGAACACTGAAGCTTTCTTT
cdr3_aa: CASSPGHMNTEAFF